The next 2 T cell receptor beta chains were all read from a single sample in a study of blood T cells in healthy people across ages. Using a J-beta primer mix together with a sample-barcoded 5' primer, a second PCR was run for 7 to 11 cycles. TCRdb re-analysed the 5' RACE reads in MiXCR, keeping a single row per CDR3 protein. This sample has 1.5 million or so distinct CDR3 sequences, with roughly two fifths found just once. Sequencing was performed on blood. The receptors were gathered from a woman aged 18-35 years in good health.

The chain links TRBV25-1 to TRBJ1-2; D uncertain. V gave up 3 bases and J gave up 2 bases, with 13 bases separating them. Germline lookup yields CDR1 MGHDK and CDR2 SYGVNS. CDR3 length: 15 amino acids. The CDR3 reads CASSEWVTPNYGYTF. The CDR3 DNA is TGTGCCAGCAGTGAGTGGGTTACACCAAACTATGGCTACACCTTC.

For the CDR3, the DNA is TGTGCCAGCAGTTCATCGGGGGCCCAGTACTTC. As protein: CASSSSGAQYF. The chain is built from TRBV12-3 or TRBV12-4 and TRBJ2-7, with D perhaps being TRBD1 or TRBD2 (6 bases each). CDR3 length: 11 residues. V was cut by 4 bases and J by 10 bases, with 11 bases left in between.